The 31 T cell receptor beta chains below were found in one sample sequenced in a study of shared clonotypes between healthy human individuals. The data were produced by immunoSEQ multiplex PCR, yet TCRdb's version contains in-frame clones alone and is incomplete. The table lists 1.5 million to 2.5 million clones, around 96% of them singletons. CD45RO-negative, CCR7-positively selected cells formed the naive CD8 fraction, excluding terminally differentiated effector memory CD45RA+ cells. The sequencing input was naive CD8+ T cells sorted from blood. Receptor source: a man aged 18 to 29 in good health.

The chain carries TRBV28 and TRBJ2-7; D not certain. Germline CDR1 MDHEN, CDR2 SYDVKM. V dropped 3 bases and J dropped 5 bases, with 11 bases sitting between them. The CDR3 has 13 amino acids. The CDR3 sequence is CASSFRVANEQYF. DNA for the CDR3: TGTGCCAGCAGTTTTCGGGTGGCCAACGAGCAGTACTTC.

The J gene is TRBJ1-2, the V gene TRBV27; D is perhaps TRBD1 (6 bases). CDR1 and CDR2 from the germline V gene are MNHEY and SMNVEV (reference sequence). The CDR3 is 16 residues long. V lost 5 bases, J lost 4 bases, and 20 bases lay in between. CDR3 nucleotide sequence: TGTGCCAGCAGTCCGTCGGAGGGGGAAAACTCCTATGGCTACACCTTC. Translation: CASSPSEGENSYGYTF.

The J gene is TRBJ1-2, the V gene TRBV21-1. TRBV21-1 is a known pseudogene. CDR3 length: 15 residues. The CDR3 DNA reads as TGTGCCAGCAGCACCTTCCGGGGACTGCTATATGGCTACACCTTC. Amino acid sequence: CASSTFRGLLYGYTF.

The CDR3 protein is CASSYRTGPSVSGELFF. CDR3 DNA: TGTGCCAGCAGTTACCGGACAGGGCCCAGTGTGAGTGGGGAGCTGTTTTTT. The chain couples TRBV28 to TRBJ2-2, with 8 nucleotides matching TRBD1. With V trimmed by 4 bases and J by 8 bases, 15 bases remained unmatched. The CDR3 is 17 amino acids. CDR1 is MDHEN, CDR2 SYDVKM, per germline.

Remarks on this clone: Other DNA sequences in this specimen translate into the identical CDR3. The chain employs TRBV4-3 and TRBJ1-3, with D maybe TRBD1 (6 bases). The ends were cut back, 4 bases at V and 2 bases at J, with 18 bases in the middle. Germline CDR1 is LGHNA and CDR2 is YSLEER. The CDR3 covers 17 residues. This CDR3 reads CASSPLTAWGPGNTIYF. The CDR3 nucleotides are TGCGCCAGCAGCCCGCTGACGGCCTGGGGGCCTGGAAACACCATATATTTT.

The CDR3 DNA reads TGTGCTAGTGGTTTGGGCTTCTACAATGAGCAGTTCTTC. Encoded protein: CASGLGFYNEQFF. The chain recombines TRBV12-5 with TRBJ2-1; D is unresolved. The germline CDR1 and CDR2 sequences are LGHNT and FRNRAP. There are 13 residues in the CDR3. V was clipped by 1 base and J by 3 bases, with 4 bases between them.

The rearrangement joins TRBV2 to TRBJ1-5, with a weak D call TRBD1 (6 bases). Trimming stripped 6 bases from V and 0 bases from J, with 18 bases between. The CDR3 is made up of 17 amino acids. From germline, CDR1 is SNHLY and CDR2 FYNNEI. The CDR3 spells CASSGGGALYSNQPQHF. The CDR3 bases are TGTGCCAGCAGCGGCGGGGGGGCCCTGTATAGCAATCAGCCCCAGCATTTT.

The chain couples TRBV6-6 to TRBJ1-1; D is unclear. The ends were cut back, 2 bases at V and 5 bases at J, with 9 bases in the middle. From germline, CDR1 is MNHNY and CDR2 SVGAGI (reference sequence). This CDR3 comprises 13 residues. The CDR3 DNA sequence: TGTGCCAGCAGTTACGTGGGGTGGACTGAAGCTTTCTTT. Translated, it gives CASSYVGWTEAFF.

The genes are TRBV27 and TRBJ2-7, with 7 bases fitting TRBD2. CDR3 size: 14 residues. V lost 6 bases, J lost 5 bases, and 10 bases stayed unmatched. Germline V gives CDR1 MNHEY, CDR2 SMNVEV (reference sequence). Here the CDR3 reads CASRMAGESDEQYF. The CDR3 bases are TGTGCCAGCAGGATGGCGGGAGAAAGCGACGAGCAGTACTTC.

The chain carries TRBV4-1 and TRBJ1-2; D is uncertain. This CDR3 spans 16 amino acids. Germline CDR1 MGHRA, CDR2 YSYEKL. Trimming left V 0 bases short and J 3 bases short, with 14 bases between. The CDR3 loop reads CASSQEGYTDYYGYTF. As DNA, the CDR3 is TGCGCCAGCAGCCAAGAAGGCTATACAGATTACTATGGCTACACCTTC.

The chain couples TRBV7-3 to TRBJ2-5; D may be TRBD2 (6 bases). V shed 5 bases and J shed 5 bases, with 15 bases lying between them. From germline, CDR1 is SGHTA and CDR2 FQGTGA. The CDR3 totals 14 residues. CDR3 sequence (DNA): TGTGCCAGCAGCCCCTCGGGAGCCTACGAGACCCAGTACTTC. Translated, it gives CASSPSGAYETQYF.

This sequence joins TRBV11-2 and TRBJ2-7, with 9 bases matching TRBD2. The CDR3 has 15 residues. The J segment lost 6 bases and the V segment lost 5 bases, leaving 11 bases of the junction unmatched. The germline gives CDR1 SGHAT, CDR2 FQNNGV. The CDR3 bases are TGTGCCAGCAGCATACTGACTAGCGGTTTGGCCGAGCAGTACTTC. It encodes CASSILTSGLAEQYF.

This clone was seen once. The V and J genes are TRBV2 and TRBJ1-1; 7 positions agree with TRBD1. The CDR3 runs 13 residues. Germline CDR1 and CDR2: SNHLY and FYNNEI. The V and J ends lost 8 bases and 0 bases, in that order; junction bases with no gene match: 3. In DNA form, the CDR3 reads TGTGCCAGCGGACAGGTGATGAACACTGAAGCTTTCTTT. It translates to CASGQVMNTEAFF.

V usage is TRBV4-1 and J usage is TRBJ1-3; weak D call: TRBD1 (6 bases). This CDR3 has 15 residues. Germline-derived CDR1 and CDR2 are MGHRA and YSYEKL. With 0 bases removed from V and 4 bases from J, the gap between germline ends came to 10 bases. CDR3 protein: CASSQDRGLGNTIYF. The DNA for the CDR3 is TGCGCCAGCAGCCAAGATCGGGGGCTCGGAAACACCATATATTTT.

This clone was counted a single time. The gene calls are TRBV15 and TRBJ1-2, with 10 positions matching TRBD1. This CDR3 spans 13 amino acids. CDR1 is LNHNV, CDR2 YYDKDF, per germline (reference sequence). Unmatched junction bases numbered 1, after V lost 5 bases and J lost 4 bases. CDR3 amino acids: CATSGDRGYGYTF. The CDR3 DNA sequence: TGTGCCACCAGCGGGGACAGGGGCTATGGCTACACCTTC.

This rearrangement joins TRBV9 to TRBJ2-7; 10 bases line up with TRBD2. The V gene's germline CDR1 is SGDLS and CDR2 YYNGEE. Trimming at V came to 3 bases and at J to 2 bases, leaving 2 bases not matched to a gene. The CDR3 contains 14 residues. The CDR3 DNA follows: TGTGCCAGCAGCGAGCGGGGGGGTGCCTACGAGCAGTACTTC. This gives the protein CASSERGGAYEQYF.

This chain uses TRBV27 with TRBJ1-2; D is ambiguous. The germline gives CDR1 MNHEY, CDR2 SMNVEV (reference sequence). V was cut by 5 bases and J by 8 bases, with 15 bases left in between. This CDR3 region has 13 residues. The CDR3 sequence: CASSPHPGTGYTF. CDR3 nucleotide sequence: TGTGCCAGCAGTCCCCACCCGGGAACCGGCTACACCTTC.

The chain recombines TRBV9 with TRBJ1-1; D remains unclear. The CDR3 is made up of 16 amino acids. The ends were cut back, 4 bases at V and 0 bases at J, with 16 bases in the middle. Germline V gene sequence: CDR1 SGDLS, CDR2 YYNGEE. In DNA, the CDR3 is TGTGCCAGCAGCTTGAAGTCGACGGACCTGAACACTGAAGCTTTCTTT. Amino acid sequence: CASSLKSTDLNTEAFF.

This clone is a singleton in its sample. This rearrangement joins TRBV27 to TRBJ1-4; possibly TRBD1 for D (5 bases). Germline V CDR1 and CDR2: MNHEY, SMNVEV (reference sequence). With 4 bases removed from V and 3 bases from J, the gap between germline ends came to 9 bases. This CDR3 is 14 amino acids long. The CDR3 loop reads CASSWGGANEKLFF. As DNA, the CDR3 is TGTGCCAGCAGTTGGGGGGGAGCTAATGAAAAACTGTTTTTT.

V gene TRBV6-5 combines with J gene TRBJ1-2; D is unclear. The CDR3 totals 14 residues. CDR1 and CDR2 from the germline V gene are MNHEY and SVGAGI. The V and J ends lost 5 bases and 4 bases respectively, with 14 bases between them. For the CDR3, the DNA is TGTGCCAGCAGTCCCCCCGGCGGAGTCTATGGCTACACCTTC. Residues: CASSPPGGVYGYTF.

The J gene is TRBJ2-2, the V gene TRBV7-6, with TRBD2 identical over 10 bases. Germline V gene lookup returns CDR1 SGHVS and CDR2 FNYEAQ. Trimming took 4 bases from V and 6 from J; bases not matched to a gene: 8. This CDR3 has 16 amino acids. CDR3 region: CASSYSSGRLSGELFF. The CDR3 DNA follows: TGTGCCAGCAGCTACTCTAGCGGGAGATTATCCGGGGAGCTGTTTTTT.

Comments on this clone: The identical CDR3 is also encoded by other nucleotide sequences in the sample. CDR3 nucleotides: TGTGCCATCAGTGAAGGGCTGGACAATGAGCAGTTCTTC. Amino acids: CAISEGLDNEQFF. The chain uses TRBV10-3 and TRBJ2-1; D not certain. With 3 bases removed from V and 5 bases from J, the gap between germline ends came to 8 bases. Germline V CDR1 and CDR2: ENHRY, SYGVKD. This CDR3 is 13 amino acids long.

The V call is TRBV4-1, the J call TRBJ2-7; TRBD1 or TRBD2 may be the D gene (5 bases each). CDR3 length: 15 residues. The V end was cut by 5 bases, the J end by 1 base, with 15 bases between. CDR1 is MGHRA and CDR2 is YSYEKL in the germline V gene. The chain's CDR3 is CASSFRVGASYEQYF. In nucleotides, the CDR3 is TGCGCCAGCAGCTTCCGAGTCGGGGCTTCCTACGAGCAGTACTTC.

This chain connects TRBV5-4 to TRBJ2-5; TRBD1 might be the D (5 bases). V was clipped by 2 bases and J by 5 bases, with 19 bases between them. The CDR3 runs to 16 residues. The germline gives CDR1 SGHNT, CDR2 YYREEE (reference sequence). In DNA, the CDR3 is TGTGCCAGCAGCTTTGGGGAACAGGAACCGTGGGAGACCCAGTACTTC. It encodes CASSFGEQEPWETQYF.

The CDR3 DNA follows: TGTGCCAGCACCAGGCGGGCGACAGACTACAATGAGCAGTTCTTC. Amino acid sequence: CASTRRATDYNEQFF. V gene TRBV9 combines with J gene TRBJ2-1; D tentatively fits TRBD1 or TRBD2 (5 bases each). The germline gives CDR1 SGDLS, CDR2 YYNGEE. CDR3 size: 15 residues. Between the trimmed V and J ends, which lost 6 bases and 3 bases, there was a span of 16 bases.

The chain uses TRBV27 and TRBJ1-2, with 10 nucleotides matching TRBD1. The CDR3 covers 15 residues. The germline CDR1 and CDR2 sequences are MNHEY and SMNVEV (reference sequence). The ends lost 4 bases at V and 6 bases at J; junction bases unmatched: 8. CDR3 bases: TGTGCCAGCAGTTGGACAGGGGGACTGGGCGATGGCTACACCTTC. It translates to CASSWTGGLGDGYTF.

The rearrangement uses TRBV7-9 and TRBJ1-1, with 8 positions matching TRBD1. V lost 5 bases to trimming and J lost 3 bases; unmatched junction nucleotides: 5. This CDR3 spans 14 amino acids. The germline V gene encodes CDR1 SEHNR and CDR2 FQNEAQ (reference sequence). CDR3 sequence: CASSGQGEYTEAFF. The CDR3, as DNA: TGTGCCAGCAGCGGACAGGGCGAATACACTGAAGCTTTCTTT.

This clone was counted between two and nine times. The CDR3 protein is CASSEGGIGYTF. For the CDR3, the DNA is TGTGCCAGCAGCGAAGGGGGCATTGGCTACACCTTC. The gene calls are TRBV14 and TRBJ1-2; 7 bases align to TRBD1. Germline CDR1 SGHDN, CDR2 FVKESK. The V gene end was trimmed by 5 bases and the J gene end by 7 bases; junction bases not matched to a gene: 4. The CDR3 has 12 residues.

The chain uses TRBV4-1 and TRBJ2-1; TRBD2 agrees at 11 bases. With 4 bases clipped from V and 7 bases from J, the junction kept 12 bases outside the gene matches. The CDR3 has 17 residues. In germline, CDR1 is MGHRA, CDR2 YSYEKL. CDR3 nucleotides: TGCGCCAGCAGCCCAAGCCCCACTAGCGGGAGAGTGAATGAGCAGTTCTTC. Amino acids: CASSPSPTSGRVNEQFF.

V gene TRBV6-5 combines with J gene TRBJ1-4; the D is unclear. The germline V gene has CDR1 MNHEY and CDR2 SVGAGI. The CDR3 spans 13 residues. V shed 5 bases and J shed 4 bases, with 8 bases lying between them. The CDR3 DNA sequence: TGTGCCAGCAGTCCGAATCTTAATGAAAAACTGTTTTTT. Residues: CASSPNLNEKLFF.

This sequence joins TRBV6-6 and TRBJ2-2; 7 bases align to TRBD1. The CDR3 runs 14 residues. V lost 6 bases, J lost 4 bases, and 5 bases stayed unmatched. CDR1 is MNHNY, CDR2 SVGAGI, per germline (reference sequence). Here the CDR3 DNA reads TGTGCCAGCAGGGGGGACAGCCCCACCGGGGAGCTGTTTTTT. Its translation: CASRGDSPTGELFF.